The clone carrying this T cell receptor beta chain was recorded a few times. The antigen is undetermined. The V gene end was trimmed by 2 bases and the J gene end by 6 bases; junction bases not matched to a gene: 11. Germline CDR1 reads SGHTA; CDR2 reads FQGNSA. CDR3 length equals 16 residues. Treatment noted: roughly 10-day PBMC culture with coronavirus spike peptide pools or control peptides (ViraFEST assay). The Oncomine TCR Beta short-read assay sequenced DNA from cultured CD4+ T cells. TCRdb called the PCR reads again in MiXCR, with one record for every CDR3 protein. The sample lists tens of thousands of distinct CDR3 sequences, about 68% occurring once. The source of the sample is a study of vaccination and CD4 T cells after COVID-19.

The chain uses TRBV7-2 and TRBJ1-2; 8 bases are a match to TRBD1. The sample consisted of CD4+ T cells from blood, cultured in vitro. The receptor comes from a human donor who had recovered from COVID-19. This chain's CDR3 is CASSLSVGQGSHGYTF. The CDR3 DNA is TGTGCCAGCAGCTTAAGTGTAGGACAGGGTTCACATGGCTACACCTTC.